The clone carrying this T cell receptor beta chain showed up just a few times. Its antigen remains unknown. Different DNA sequences within this sample yield the same CDR3. The CDR3 sequence is 11 residues long. Germline-derived CDR1 and CDR2 are KGHSH and LQKENI. V lost 3 bases and J lost 6, with 5 bases in between. The data derive from a study of T cell responses to AZD1222 COVID-19 vaccine. Whether given at about 4 or about 12 weeks, second doses were pooled. The protocol was immunoSEQ multiplex PCR, while the TCRdb copy is restricted to in-frame clones and leaves out a portion. The sample lists 170,000 or so clones, around nine tenths occurring once. Findings of the study overall: Females outnumbered males among donors, who were mostly white British; clonal diversity was possibly underestimated. Sampling that yielded the repertoires occurred only after the peak T cell response.

The sequencing used peripheral blood, collected 28 days after the second AZD1222 dose. This receptor was taken from an adult who received the AZD1222 COVID-19 vaccine. The chain employs TRBV18 and TRBJ1-1; D not resolved. Here the CDR3 reads CASSPDSEAFF. In nucleotides, the CDR3 is TGTGCCAGCTCACCGGATTCTGAAGCTTTCTTT.